Presented here are 21 T cell receptor beta chains from one specimen sequenced in a study of T cells in Graves' hyperthyroidism and ophthalmopathy. There were TCR beta CDR3 regions amplified from RNA transcripts. Initially, a first-round RT-PCR of the TCR CDR3 employed the HTBI primer set. Each CDR3 protein is one row after TCRdb ran MiXCR on the multiplex PCR reads. This table has roughly 45,000 distinct CDR3 sequences, 49% appearing once. The specimen sequenced was peripheral blood or thyroid tissue (not recorded which). The receptor set was obtained from a woman in her 50s with Graves' hyperthyroidism.

This clonotype came up many times. The chain joins TRBV30 to TRBJ1-2, with 8 bases fitting TRBD1. Germline lookup yields CDR1 GTSNPN and CDR2 SVGIG (reference sequence). V was clipped by 1 base and J by 5 bases; unmatched bases: 9. CDR3 length equals 15 residues. The DNA of the CDR3 is TGTGCCTGGAGTGAAGGGGACAGGCTACCATATGGCTACACCTTC. This translates into CAWSEGDRLPYGYTF.

Comment on this clonotype: Possible read error: a much larger clone is one base away. V and J are TRBV10-3 and TRBJ1-3; D not resolved. CDR3 length: 14 amino acids. Germline-derived CDR1 and CDR2 are ENHRY and SYGVKD. The CDR3 DNA is TGTGCCATCAGCATCGGGGTCTCTGGAAGCACCATATATTTT. This sequence encodes CAISIGVSGSTIYF.

This clonotype was picked up many times. The chain links TRBV2 to TRBJ2-5; 13 nucleotides align to TRBD2. CDR3 length: 14 amino acids. Germline assignment: CDR1 SNHLY and CDR2 FYNNEI. The J segment lost 5 bases and the V segment lost 4 bases, leaving 1 base of the junction unmatched. In DNA form, the CDR3 reads TGTGCCAGCAGTGCGACTAGCGGGAGGGAGACCCAGTACTTC. It yields the protein CASSATSGRETQYF.

This clonotype was seen ten or more times. The genes are TRBV19 and TRBJ1-6; D is possibly TRBD1 (6 bases). Germline V CDR1 and CDR2: LNHDA, SQIVND (reference sequence). The V and J ends lost 10 bases and 12 bases respectively, with 19 bases between them. This CDR3 is built from 13 residues. CDR3 region: CATGTLQGGPLHF. CDR3 in DNA: TGTGCCACCGGGACTCTACAAGGGGGACCCCTCCACTTT.

In this sample, this clonotype turned up once. This chain connects TRBV7-9 to TRBJ2-2; D gene uncertain. Germline loops: CDR1 SEHNR, CDR2 FQNEAQ (reference sequence). The germline V and J ends were trimmed by 5 bases and 5 bases, with 9 bases remaining between them. The CDR3 runs 13 residues. In DNA form, the CDR3 reads TGTGCCAGCAGCCAAGATCAAACCGGGGAGCTGTTTTTT. This gives the protein CASSQDQTGELFF.

This clonotype was found many times. Here the CDR3 reads CASSSGQGGTDTQYF. The DNA of the CDR3 is TGTGCCAGCAGCTCTGGGCAGGGGGGGACAGATACGCAGTATTTT. The chain couples TRBV7-6 to TRBJ2-3; either TRBD1 or TRBD2 may fit D (7 bases each). The germline V gene has CDR1 SGHVS and CDR2 FNYEAQ. Trimming shortened V by 4 bases and J by 3 bases, and 14 bases separated the two germline ends. The CDR3 runs 15 residues.

The table lists this clonotype with many counts. A much bigger clone sits one base away, suggesting this may be a read error. V is TRBV9 and J is TRBJ2-5; 13 positions match TRBD2. This CDR3 has 16 residues. Per germline, CDR1 SGDLS and CDR2 YYNGEE. The CDR3 protein is CSSSPSGLAGQETQYF. CDR3 DNA sequence: TGTTCCAGCAGCCCTTCGGGACTAGCGGGACAAGAGACCCAGTACTTC.

Remarks on this clonotype: A junction boundary mismatches the germline segment, possibly from a read error. J is TRBJ2-3 and V is TRBV13; D uncertain. The CDR3 spans 14 residues. Looked up from germline, CDR1 is PRHDT and CDR2 is FYEKMQ (reference sequence). The CDR3 DNA sequence: TGTGCCAGCAGCTTAGGGACCAGCACAGATTCGCAGTATTTT. Translating it yields CASSLGTSTDSQYF.

The CDR3, as DNA: TGCAGTGCTAGCCGGCAGACAGGCCAGCCCCAGTACTTC. Protein product: CSASRQTGQPQYF. This rearrangement joins TRBV20-1 to TRBJ2-5; the D gene is possibly TRBD1 (6 bases). Germline V gene sequence: CDR1 DFQATT, CDR2 SNEGSKA (reference sequence). The CDR3 sequence is 13 residues long. The V end was cut by 3 bases, the J end by 9 bases, with 17 bases between.

This clonotype occurred a few times. The V and J genes are TRBV7-8 and TRBJ2-6, with 9 bases aligning to TRBD1. Trimming took 5 bases from V and 0 from J; bases not matched to a gene: 2. Looked up from germline, CDR1 is SGHVS and CDR2 is FQNEAQ. CDR3 size: 16 residues. The CDR3 nucleotides are TGTGCCAGCAGCCCGGGACAGGGCTCTGGGGCCAACGTCCTGACTTTC. Amino acid sequence: CASSPGQGSGANVLTF.

The rearrangement uses TRBV7-2 and TRBJ2-7, with 8 bases matching TRBD2. CDR1 is SGHTA, CDR2 FQGNSA, per germline. The ends lost 5 bases at V and 1 base at J; junction bases unmatched: 7. This CDR3 comprises 15 residues. The CDR3 DNA follows: TGTGCCAGCAGCCATCTCGGCGGGAGGTCCTACGAGCAGTACTTC. It translates to CASSHLGGRSYEQYF.

There are a few counts of this clonotype. The chain has TRBV10-3 and TRBJ1-5; TRBD1 matches at 7 bases. Germline values: CDR1 ENHRY, CDR2 SYGVKD. The CDR3 runs 15 residues. With 5 bases clipped from V and 1 base from J, the junction kept 5 bases outside the gene matches. The CDR3: CAISRQGGSNQPQHF. The CDR3 nucleotides read TGTGCCATCAGTAGGCAGGGGGGGAGCAATCAGCCCCAGCATTTT.

J is TRBJ2-3 and V is TRBV7-2; 12 positions match TRBD2. CDR1 SGHTA and CDR2 FQGNSA come from the germline V gene. This CDR3 has 15 amino acids. The V segment lost 6 bases and the J segment 4 bases; nucleotides outside the gene matches: 5. In DNA, the CDR3 is TGTGCCAGCAGGAGACTAGCGGGAGCCCCAGATACGCAGTATTTT. It translates to CASRRLAGAPDTQYF.

CDR3 region: CSASGGVLGYEQYF. DNA for the CDR3: TGCAGTGCTAGTGGGGGAGTACTGGGCTACGAGCAGTACTTC. The rearrangement uses TRBV20-1 and TRBJ2-7; D tentatively fits TRBD1 or TRBD2 (5 bases each). Between the trimmed V and J ends, which lost 3 bases and 3 bases, there was a span of 15 bases. Germline loops: CDR1 DFQATT, CDR2 SNEGSKA (reference sequence). The CDR3 contains 14 residues.

This rearrangement joins TRBV24-1 to TRBJ2-7; no clear D. The V gene's germline CDR1 is KGHDR and CDR2 SFDVKD. The CDR3 contains 14 residues. Trimming removed 5 bases at V and 0 bases at J, with 10 bases between. In DNA, the CDR3 is TGTGCCACCAGTGGGGCCCGGAACTCCTACGAGCAGTACTTC. Protein product: CATSGARNSYEQYF.

This chain connects TRBV10-3 to TRBJ1-5; 9 nucleotides match TRBD1. Looked up from germline, CDR1 is ENHRY and CDR2 is SYGVKD. J was trimmed by 4 bases and V by 5 bases; bases with no gene match: 12. CDR3 length: 17 residues. The CDR3 DNA reads as TGTGCCATCAGTTGGGGACTAGCTGGGACAGGGAATCAGCCCCAGCATTTT. Its protein is CAISWGLAGTGNQPQHF.

The rearrangement joins TRBV20-1 to TRBJ2-7, with TRBD2 as a possible D gene (7 bases). The CDR3 is 14 amino acids. Germline lookup yields CDR1 DFQATT and CDR2 SNEGSKA (reference sequence). Trimming removed 5 bases from V and 3 bases from J, with 17 bases in between. The CDR3 coding sequence is TGCAGTGCTGGATTAGGGGGAGGGGGCTACGAGCAGTACTTC. As protein: CSAGLGGGGYEQYF.

The rearrangement links TRBV27 to TRBJ1-2; D is undetermined. Germline CDR1 is MNHEY and CDR2 is SMNVEV (reference sequence). V lost 1 base to trimming and J lost 8 bases, with 8 bases between them. CDR3 length: 12 residues. This chain's CDR3 is CASSLFAGGYTF. The CDR3 coding sequence is TGTGCCAGCAGTTTATTCGCGGGAGGCTACACCTTC.

The chain carries TRBV20-1 and TRBJ2-5; 16 nucleotides line up with TRBD2. This CDR3 is built from 19 residues. The J segment lost 0 bases and the V segment lost 4 bases, leaving 11 bases of the junction unmatched. Germline lookup yields CDR1 DFQATT and CDR2 SNEGSKA (reference sequence). CDR3 in amino acids: CSATGTSGRASWDQETQYF. As DNA, the CDR3 is TGCAGTGCTACTGGGACTAGCGGGAGGGCCTCGTGGGACCAAGAGACCCAGTACTTC.

Note on this clonotype: One junction end does not reproduce the germline sequence, and a read error may be involved. V usage is TRBV7-2 and J usage is TRBJ2-3, with 10 bases that match TRBD2. This CDR3 comprises 17 residues. Germline values: CDR1 SGHTA, CDR2 FQGNSA. In DNA form, the CDR3 reads TGTGCCAACAGCCCCTCTGGTAGCGGGAGGAGTCGTGATACGCAGTATTTT. This encodes CANSPSGSGRSRDTQYF.

This clonotype was detected only once. This chain connects TRBV7-3 to TRBJ2-2; D is uncertain. Germline CDR1 and CDR2: SGHTA and FQGTGA. With 2 bases removed from V and 4 bases from J, the gap between germline ends came to 11 bases. The CDR3 loop spans 15 amino acids. The CDR3 is CASSLEIGFTGELFF. CDR3 coding DNA: TGTGCCAGCAGCTTAGAGATAGGGTTCACCGGGGAGCTGTTTTTT. Full variable domain (remainder filled in from reference TRBV7-3 and TRBJ2-2): GAGVSQTPSNKVTEKGKYVELRCDPISGHTALYWYRQSLGQGPEFLIYFQGTGAADDSGLPNDRFFAVRPEGSVSTLKIQRTERGDSAVYLCASSLEIGFTGELFFGEGSRLTVL.